A single sample gave rise to the 10 T cell receptor beta chains below, sequenced in a study of neoadjuvant anti-PD-1 for oral cavity cancer. Repertoires were generated with immunoSEQ multiplex PCR, while TCRdb's copy carries only in-frame clones and drops some. Here the sample spans around 17,000 clones, approximately 64% being singletons. Sequences were derived from PBMCs, sampled before nivolumab (anti-PD-1) treatment. The receptors come from a person aged 40 to 85 with oral cavity squamous cell carcinoma.

The rearrangement links TRBV10-2 to TRBJ1-1; D call uncertain. With 7 bases removed from V and 1 base from J, the gap between germline ends came to 10 bases. From germline, CDR1 is WSHSY and CDR2 SAAADI. This CDR3 comprises 13 residues. CDR3 protein: CASTRTGNTEAFF. The CDR3, as DNA: TGCGCCAGCACCCGGACGGGGAACACTGAAGCTTTCTTT.

The chain has TRBV21-1 and TRBJ2-1; the D call TRBD2 from the table was never checked on the DNA. TRBV21-1 is annotated as a pseudogene. The CDR3 contains 16 residues. In DNA form, the CDR3 reads TGTGCCAGCAGCAAAGGTAGCGGTTACTCCTACAATGAGCAGTTCTTC. It specifies CASSKGSGYSYNEQFF.

The V gene is TRBV18, the J gene TRBJ2-7; 11 positions agree with TRBD1. The CDR3 extends over 14 amino acids. The J segment lost 6 bases and the V segment lost 3 bases, leaving 4 bases of the junction unmatched. The germline V gene has CDR1 KGHSH and CDR2 LQKENI. The CDR3 DNA follows: TGTGCCAGCTCACCCGGGACAGGGGGTCTCGAGCAGTACTTC. The encoded protein is CASSPGTGGLEQYF.

By sample share, this clone is medium-sized. The V call is TRBV5-6, the J call TRBJ2-7; 8 bases are shared with TRBD1. The CDR3 is made up of 15 amino acids. V lost 2 bases and J lost 3; bases outside the gene matches: 7. Germline V gene sequence: CDR1 SGHDT, CDR2 YYEEEE. Written as DNA, the CDR3 is TGTGCCAGCAGCTTAAAGACAGGGGCTCTCTACGAGCAGTACTTC. This translates into CASSLKTGALYEQYF.

The chain links TRBV6-5 to TRBJ2-3; the match to TRBD1 covers 7 bases. CDR1 MNHEY and CDR2 SVGAGI come from the germline V gene. CDR3 size: 14 residues. After removal of 2 bases from V and 3 bases from J, the junction contained 2 bases not matched to a gene. The CDR3 DNA is TGTGCCAGCAGTTACGACAGGGAGACAGATACGCAGTATTTT. Translation gives CASSYDRETDTQYF.

In its sample, this clone was seen a few times. The chain is built from TRBV6-5 and TRBJ2-3, with 11 bases lining up with TRBD2. Per germline, CDR1 MNHEY and CDR2 SVGAGI. With 7 bases clipped from V and 4 bases from J, the junction kept 4 bases outside the gene matches. The CDR3 loop spans 14 amino acids. The CDR3 DNA follows: TGTGCCAGCACCCCGGGACTAGCGGCAGATACGCAGTATTTT. Residues: CASTPGLAADTQYF.

The chain uses TRBV7-6 and TRBJ2-1; 10 bases fit TRBD1. The length of the CDR3 is 19 residues. V gave up 1 base and J gave up 2 bases; unmatched junction bases: 11. Looked up from germline, CDR1 is SGHVS and CDR2 is FNYEAQ. CDR3 coding DNA: TGTGCCAGCAGCTTAGTGTCCCCCTCGACAGGGGGCGCCTACAATGAGCAGTTCTTC. Protein: CASSLVSPSTGGAYNEQFF.

The chain combines TRBV29-1 with TRBJ1-2; D ambiguous. This CDR3 has 12 amino acids. CDR1 SQVTM and CDR2 ANQGSEA come from the germline V gene. The V end was cut by 3 bases, the J end by 2 bases, with 7 bases between. The CDR3 DNA sequence: TGCAGCGTTGAGGCAGAGAACTATGGCTACACCTTC. Protein product: CSVEAENYGYTF.

V and J are TRBV5-1 and TRBJ2-5, with D perhaps matching TRBD2 (6 bases). The V gene's germline CDR1 is SGHRS and CDR2 YFSETQ. The germline V and J ends were trimmed by 4 bases and 4 bases, with 14 bases remaining between them. The CDR3 spans 14 residues. The chain's CDR3 is CASSVGGIPETQYF. Written as DNA, the CDR3 is TGCGCCAGCAGCGTGGGGGGTATCCCAGAGACCCAGTACTTC.

This chain joins TRBV28 and TRBJ2-2, with TRBD1 matching 10 bases. Germline V gene data show CDR1 as MDHEN and CDR2 as SYDVKM. J was trimmed by 6 bases and V by 6 bases; bases with no gene match: 10. The CDR3 spans 16 residues. CDR3 sequence reads: CASRSTGTGVAGELFF. The DNA for the CDR3 is TGTGCCAGCAGATCAACCGGGACAGGGGTTGCCGGGGAGCTGTTTTTT.